One T cell receptor (beta chain) is described in this entry. Naive CD8 cells, CD45RO-negative and positively selected for CCR7, excluded terminally differentiated effector memory CD45RA+ cells. Assay used: immunoSEQ multiplex PCR; TCRdb lists only in-frame clones, some missing. This table holds more than 2 million clones, approximately 95% found once. V was cut by 4 bases and J by 7 bases, with 19 bases left in between. The germline V gene encodes CDR1 LNHDA and CDR2 SQIVND (reference sequence). The CDR3 is 16 residues long. The data belong to a study of shared clonotypes between healthy human individuals.

The receptor comes from a man younger than 35 in good health. The genes are TRBV19 and TRBJ2-2; D gene ambiguous. The material sequenced was naive CD8+ T cells sorted from blood. CDR3 in DNA: TGTGCCAGTAGTAGGACGATAGATATTCCAGTCGGGGAGCTGTTTTTT. This gives the protein CASSRTIDIPVGELFF.